Presented here are 21 T cell receptor beta chains from one specimen sequenced in a study of somatic mutations in cytotoxic T cells in rheumatoid arthritis. Here immunoSEQ multiplex PCR was the method, and the copy in TCRdb shows in-frame clones only, minus some. The sample has 17,000 or so clones, about 80% seen once. The specimen was CD8+ T cells sorted from blood. These receptors all come from an adult with rheumatoid arthritis.

V usage is TRBV9 and J usage is TRBJ1-1; D unclear. The CDR3 extends over 15 amino acids. Germline loops: CDR1 SGDLS, CDR2 YYNGEE. V was pared by 3 bases and J by 4 bases, with 16 bases between. Written as DNA, the CDR3 is TGTGCCAGCAGCGCTGCGGGTGTCGGATCCACTGAAGCTTTCTTT. It codes for CASSAAGVGSTEAFF.

This rearrangement joins TRBV2 to TRBJ1-5; 10 bases fit TRBD1. Germline lookup yields CDR1 SNHLY and CDR2 FYNNEI. CDR3 length: 15 residues. After removal of 6 bases from V and 4 bases from J, the junction contained 6 bases not matched to a gene. The CDR3: CASREDRGKNQPQHF. CDR3 coding DNA: TGTGCCAGCAGGGAGGACAGGGGGAAAAATCAGCCCCAGCATTTT.

V is TRBV10-2 and J is TRBJ2-2, with 8 bases identical to TRBD2. J was trimmed by 5 bases and V by 2 bases; bases with no gene match: 16. The germline gives CDR1 WSHSY, CDR2 SAAADI. There are 19 residues in the CDR3. CDR3 amino acids: CASSETGGWTHTYTGELFF. CDR3 bases: TGCGCCAGCAGTGAGACGGGGGGGTGGACCCACACTTATACCGGGGAGCTGTTTTTT.

This chain connects TRBV5-5 to TRBJ1-5; D perhaps matches TRBD1 (6 bases). From germline, CDR1 is SGHKS and CDR2 YYEKEE (reference sequence). The ends were cut back, 0 bases at V and 5 bases at J, with 15 bases in the middle. The CDR3 contains 16 residues. Written as DNA, the CDR3 is TGTGCCAGCAGCTTGGCTCCCAGGAGGGGGGATCAGCCCCAGCATTTT. This codes for CASSLAPRRGDQPQHF.

The rearrangement uses TRBV5-4 and TRBJ2-7, with D unresolved. CDR3 length: 12 amino acids. The V gene's germline CDR1 is SGHNT and CDR2 YYREEE (reference sequence). The V gene lost 4 bases and the J gene lost 5 bases, with 10 bases spanning the gap. CDR3 sequence reads: CASSQKTDEQYF. In DNA, the CDR3 is TGTGCCAGCAGCCAGAAGACCGACGAGCAGTACTTC.

The V gene is TRBV4-1, the J gene TRBJ2-5; 12 bases map to TRBD2. Germline values: CDR1 MGHRA, CDR2 YSYEKL. The CDR3 runs to 16 residues. With 4 bases clipped from V and 2 bases from J, the junction kept 5 bases outside the gene matches. Here the CDR3 reads CASSPRTSGVQETQYF. Here the CDR3 DNA reads TGCGCCAGCAGCCCTCGGACTAGCGGGGTGCAAGAGACCCAGTACTTC.

The CDR3 DNA sequence: TGTGCCAGCAGCTTAGCGATGGGGTTGGCTTTCTTT. This sequence encodes CASSLAMGLAFF. The chain recombines TRBV7-9 with TRBJ1-1; D not resolved. This CDR3 is built from 12 residues. The germline V gene encodes CDR1 SEHNR and CDR2 FQNEAQ (reference sequence). V was clipped by 0 bases and J by 11 bases, with 10 bases between them.

V and J are TRBV5-6 and TRBJ2-7; tentative D call: TRBD2 (5 bases). Germline V lookup: CDR1 SGHDT, CDR2 YYEEEE. This CDR3 is 14 amino acids long. Trimming pared 0 bases from V and 6 bases from J, leaving 13 bases between. The CDR3 loop reads CASSLVGLAGEQYF. CDR3 nucleotide sequence: TGTGCCAGCAGCTTGGTAGGTCTAGCTGGCGAGCAGTACTTC.

The V and J genes are TRBV5-6 and TRBJ1-1, with D uncertain. The length of the CDR3 is 14 residues. Trimming left V 2 bases short and J 4 bases short, with 12 bases between. Germline lookup yields CDR1 SGHDT and CDR2 YYEEEE. CDR3 protein: CASSFPHLGTEAFF. In DNA form, the CDR3 reads TGTGCCAGCAGCTTTCCGCATCTGGGCACTGAAGCTTTCTTT.

DNA of the CDR3: TGTGCCAGCAGGGGCGGGGATTTTAACAATGAGCAGTTCTTC. Amino acid sequence: CASRGGDFNNEQFF. The chain carries TRBV2 and TRBJ2-1; possible D gene TRBD2, 6 bases. Germline CDR1 is SNHLY and CDR2 is FYNNEI. Trimming removed 6 bases at V and 5 bases at J, with 14 bases between. This CDR3 has 14 amino acids.

CDR3 nucleotides: TGTGCCAGCAGTTTTCCTGGCAGGGTTGGCTACACCTTC. This codes for CASSFPGRVGYTF. V is TRBV27 and J is TRBJ1-2; TRBD1 is a possible D gene (5 bases). Trimming stripped 3 bases from V and 7 bases from J, with 12 bases between. The CDR3 runs 13 residues. The germline CDR1 and CDR2 sequences are MNHEY and SMNVEV (reference sequence).

This chain links TRBV4-1 with TRBJ2-4; 9 bases fit TRBD1. Per the germline V gene, CDR1 is MGHRA and CDR2 is YSYEKL. The CDR3 is 14 amino acids. Trimming removed 6 bases from V and 4 bases from J; junction bases left unmatched: 4. The CDR3 sequence: CASSPGQGKNIQYF. The CDR3 nucleotides read TGCGCCAGCAGTCCCGGACAGGGGAAAAACATTCAGTACTTC.

The rearrangement joins TRBV6-1 to TRBJ2-5; D is ambiguous. From germline, CDR1 is MNHNS and CDR2 SASEGT. This CDR3 has 15 residues. The V gene lost 1 base and the J gene lost 3 bases, with 12 bases spanning the gap. In DNA, the CDR3 is TGTGCCAGCAGTGAAGGATGGACGGAGAAAGAGACCCAGTACTTC. It specifies CASSEGWTEKETQYF.

This sequence joins TRBV2 and TRBJ2-7; TRBD2 matches at 11 bases. The CDR3 covers 15 residues. J was trimmed by 1 base and V by 6 bases; bases with no gene match: 5. Germline loops: CDR1 SNHLY, CDR2 FYNNEI. CDR3 region: CASRARLAGSYEQYF. The DNA of the CDR3 is TGTGCCAGCAGGGCGAGACTAGCGGGGTCCTACGAGCAGTACTTC.

This clone appeared a few times. The chain is built from TRBV19 and TRBJ2-7; D unresolved. Germline V gene data show CDR1 as LNHDA and CDR2 as SQIVND (reference sequence). V lost 5 bases to trimming and J lost 4 bases, with 9 bases between them. The CDR3 sequence is 12 residues long. The CDR3 loop reads CASSFSRYEQYF. The CDR3 DNA sequence: TGTGCCAGTAGTTTCTCGCGATACGAGCAGTACTTC.

This chain uses TRBV5-5 with TRBJ2-2, with D unresolved. This CDR3 has 13 amino acids. CDR1 is SGHKS, CDR2 YYEKEE, per germline (reference sequence). Trimming cost V 0 bases and J 2 bases, with 2 bases left between them. The CDR3 DNA sequence: TGTGCCAGCAGCTTGGCCAACACCGGGGAGCTGTTTTTT. It is translated as CASSLANTGELFF.

J is TRBJ2-2 and V is TRBV9; D is ambiguous. With 0 bases removed from V and 3 bases from J, the gap between germline ends came to 12 bases. Germline CDR1 and CDR2: SGDLS and YYNGEE. CDR3 length: 16 residues. The CDR3 reads CASSVALGSHTGELFF. As DNA, the CDR3 is TGTGCCAGCAGCGTAGCTCTCGGGTCTCACACCGGGGAGCTGTTTTTT.

The chain recombines TRBV4-1 with TRBJ1-2, with 9 positions matching TRBD1. CDR3 size: 15 residues. Germline V gene lookup returns CDR1 MGHRA and CDR2 YSYEKL. The junction had 7 bases not matched to a gene; V was cut back by 2 bases and J by 6 bases. The CDR3 DNA follows: TGCGCCAGCAGCCAAAGGGGACAGGGAATGGATGGCTACACCTTC. Protein sequence: CASSQRGQGMDGYTF.

CDR3 in amino acids: CASSETTWTQASYEQYF. CDR3 coding DNA: TGTGCCAGCAGTGAAACTACCTGGACACAGGCCTCCTACGAGCAGTACTTC. The rearrangement links TRBV2 to TRBJ2-7, with a weak D call TRBD1 (5 bases). Germline V gene sequence: CDR1 SNHLY, CDR2 FYNNEI. The length of the CDR3 is 17 residues. The V end was cut by 2 bases, the J end by 0 bases, with 17 bases between.

The V gene is TRBV9, the J gene TRBJ1-6, with D hard to call. Trimming removed 4 bases from V and 6 bases from J, with 8 bases in between. CDR1 SGDLS and CDR2 YYNGEE come from the germline V gene. The length of the CDR3 is 13 residues. CDR3 loop: CASSKASNSPLHF. CDR3 DNA sequence: TGTGCCAGCAGCAAGGCGAGTAATTCACCCCTCCACTTT.

This clone has just a few counts. The chain has TRBV6-1 and TRBJ1-3, with a weak D call TRBD1 (5 bases). The germline gives CDR1 MNHNS, CDR2 SASEGT. V was cut by 11 bases and J by 0 bases, with 14 bases left in between. The CDR3 is made up of 14 amino acids. The CDR3 is CAGRGPDSGNTIYF. Here the CDR3 DNA reads TGTGCCGGGAGGGGCCCTGACTCTGGAAACACCATATATTTT.